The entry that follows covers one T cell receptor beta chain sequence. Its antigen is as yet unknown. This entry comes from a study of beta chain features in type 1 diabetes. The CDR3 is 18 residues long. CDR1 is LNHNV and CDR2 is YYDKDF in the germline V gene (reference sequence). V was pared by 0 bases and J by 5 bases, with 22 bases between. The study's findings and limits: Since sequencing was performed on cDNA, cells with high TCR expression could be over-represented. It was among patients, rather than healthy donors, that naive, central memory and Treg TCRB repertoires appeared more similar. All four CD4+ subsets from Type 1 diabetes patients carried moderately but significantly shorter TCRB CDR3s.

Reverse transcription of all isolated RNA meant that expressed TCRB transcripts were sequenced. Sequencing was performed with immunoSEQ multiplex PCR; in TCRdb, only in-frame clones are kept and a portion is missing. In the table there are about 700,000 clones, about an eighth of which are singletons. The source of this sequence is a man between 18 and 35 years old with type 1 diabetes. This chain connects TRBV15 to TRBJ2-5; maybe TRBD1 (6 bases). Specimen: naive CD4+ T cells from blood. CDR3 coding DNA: TGTGCCACCAGCAGAGAAAGGGGCGTGGCAGGGGTTTCGGAGACCCAGTACTTC. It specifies CATSRERGVAGVSETQYF.